This paragraph reports one T cell receptor (beta chain). Its antigen has not been determined. Base qualities were left out, and no much larger clone turns up one base away. The meaning of the sample's time point label: baseline before first vaccination. Samples from vaccinated people were obtained from the UK trials COV001 and COV002, which included a single-blind randomized controlled phase 2/3 trial of AZD1222 (ChAdOx1 nCoV-19) in healthy adults. For TCRbeta chain sequencing, PBMC samples from trial participants were taken at day 0 and at day 28 after the second dose. The trim is 2 bases for V and 6 bases for J, with a gap of 8 bases between the germline ends. CDR1 and CDR2 (WSHSY, SAAADI) derive from the germline V gene. CDR3 length: 12 amino acids, cysteine to phenylalanine. The entry retains the CDR3 DNA only, 36 bases that are in frame from base 1. The CDR3 regions of human TCRbeta chains were analyzed by immunosequencing. As for the original processing: TCRs in the repertoires were compared against a reference library of SARS-CoV-2-specific TCRs that had been generated with the MIRA antigen-specificity platform. Breadth meant the fraction of unique TCRs that were SARS-CoV-2-associated, whereas depth meant the fraction of total T cells that were SARS-CoV-2-associated. Using the MIRA data, each spike-specific TCR was mapped to the spike region that the TCR reacts to and placed in a CD4 or CD8 class. Log10-transformed breadth and depth values were compared by one-way ANOVA with Sidak's multiple comparisons tests. In TCRdb, the immuneACCESS table is reduced to in-frame sequences with V and J assigned. These tables do not hold every clone; where another copy was compared, an unresolved V gene accounts for under half, and the others remain unexplained. Clone size and the V and J calls come from that table; the DNA yielded D and trimming. In all, the sample holds 90,000 to 130,000 clones, and less than 95% of those were seen once. Jointly, the top ten make up roughly 7.6% of the sample.

This entry belongs to a study of T cell responses to AZD1222 COVID-19 vaccine (TCRdb year 2021). About the full investigation: Because spike-specific TCR depth and breadth did not differ between the two schedules, AZD1222 recipients who got a second dose at roughly 4 weeks were pooled with those who got a second dose at roughly 12 weeks. TCR sequencing covered approximately 230 trial participants: 200 to 210 given two doses of AZD1222 and 26 given two doses of MenACWY control vaccine. Trial participants were enrolled by age into 18-55, 56-69 and 70-plus year subgroups, with roughly 160, 29 and 62 TCR-sequenced participants respectively.

General findings and caveats noted by the study authors: Reportedly, close to half of the unique spike-specific TCRs recognized epitopes lying outside the regions that are mutated in the B.1.351 and B.1.1.7 variants. Because no day 14 peak-response samples were available, repertoires were characterized only after the peak T cell response. Spike-specific TCR breadth and depth rose significantly after two AZD1222 doses compared with day 0 and with MenACWY recipients. In the small 56-69-year group, the increase in depth fell short of significance, most likely because of low power. Conclusions about previously exposed vaccinees are limited, since just a handful of AZD1222 recipients were seropositive for SARS-CoV-2 at baseline. Participants were mostly white British, with more females than males. The authors suggested clonal diversity may have been underestimated. CD4 TCRs associated with the vaccine covered the entire spike protein, and the dominant responses were in regions 160-218 and 743-854.

The sequence was obtained from an adult in good health. The source material was peripheral blood, sampled on day 0 of AZD1222 vaccination. The sequence links TRBV10-2 to TRBJ2-7; the D gene is perhaps TRBD2, from 6 matching bases. The nucleotide sequence reads as follows: TGCGCCAGCAGTGAGGCGGGGTCCGAGCAGTACTTC. The encoded protein is CASSEAGSEQYF.